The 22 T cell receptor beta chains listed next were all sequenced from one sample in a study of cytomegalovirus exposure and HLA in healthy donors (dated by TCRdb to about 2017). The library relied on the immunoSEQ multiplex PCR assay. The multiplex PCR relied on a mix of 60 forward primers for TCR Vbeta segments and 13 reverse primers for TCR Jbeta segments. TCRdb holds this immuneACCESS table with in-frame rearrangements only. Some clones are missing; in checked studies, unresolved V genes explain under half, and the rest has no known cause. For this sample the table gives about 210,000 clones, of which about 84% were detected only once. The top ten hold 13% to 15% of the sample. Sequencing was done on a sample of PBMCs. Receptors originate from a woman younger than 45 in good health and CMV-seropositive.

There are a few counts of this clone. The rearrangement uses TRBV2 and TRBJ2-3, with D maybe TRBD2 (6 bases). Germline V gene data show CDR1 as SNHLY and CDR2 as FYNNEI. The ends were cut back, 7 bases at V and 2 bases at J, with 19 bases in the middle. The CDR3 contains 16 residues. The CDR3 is CASTQVGLQNTDTQYF. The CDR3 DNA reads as TGTGCCAGCACCCAAGTGGGACTGCAGAACACAGATACGCAGTATTTT.

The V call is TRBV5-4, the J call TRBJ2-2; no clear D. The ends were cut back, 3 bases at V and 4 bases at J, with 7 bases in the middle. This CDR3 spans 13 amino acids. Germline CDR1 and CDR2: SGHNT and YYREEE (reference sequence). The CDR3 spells CASSSPSTGELFF. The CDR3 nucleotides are TGTGCCAGCAGCTCTCCTAGCACCGGGGAGCTGTTTTTT. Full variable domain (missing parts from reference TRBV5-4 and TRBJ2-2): ETGVTQSPTHLIKTRGQQVTLRCSSQSGHNTVSWYQQALGQGPQFIFQYYREEENGRGNFPPRFSGLQFPNYSSELNVNALELDDSALYLCASSSPSTGELFFGEGSRLTVL.

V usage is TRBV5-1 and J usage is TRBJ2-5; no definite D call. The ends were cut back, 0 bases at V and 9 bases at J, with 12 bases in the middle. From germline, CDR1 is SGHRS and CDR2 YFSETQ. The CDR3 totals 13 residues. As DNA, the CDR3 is TGCGCCAGCAGCTTGGAGCCCCCGGGTCCCCAGTACTTC. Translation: CASSLEPPGPQYF.

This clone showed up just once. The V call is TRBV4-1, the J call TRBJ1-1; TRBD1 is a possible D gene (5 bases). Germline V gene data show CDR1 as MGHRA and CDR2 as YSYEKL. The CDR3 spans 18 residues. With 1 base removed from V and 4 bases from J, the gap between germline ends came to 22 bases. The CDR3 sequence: CASSQAKGAKGVGTEAFF. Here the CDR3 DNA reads TGCGCCAGCAGCCAAGCTAAAGGGGCGAAGGGTGTAGGCACTGAAGCTTTCTTT.

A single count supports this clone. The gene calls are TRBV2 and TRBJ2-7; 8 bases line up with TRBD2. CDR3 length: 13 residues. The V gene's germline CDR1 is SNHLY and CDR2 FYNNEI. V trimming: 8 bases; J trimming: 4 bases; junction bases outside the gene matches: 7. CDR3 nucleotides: TGTGCCAGCGGCCTAGCGGGTTCTTACGAGCAGTACTTC. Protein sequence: CASGLAGSYEQYF.

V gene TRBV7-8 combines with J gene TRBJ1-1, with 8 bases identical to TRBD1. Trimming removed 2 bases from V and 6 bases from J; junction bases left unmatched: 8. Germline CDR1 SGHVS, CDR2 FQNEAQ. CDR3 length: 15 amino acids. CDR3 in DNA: TGTGCCAGCAGCTTATACCTCGACAGGGGCGCTGAAGCTTTCTTT. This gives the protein CASSLYLDRGAEAFF.

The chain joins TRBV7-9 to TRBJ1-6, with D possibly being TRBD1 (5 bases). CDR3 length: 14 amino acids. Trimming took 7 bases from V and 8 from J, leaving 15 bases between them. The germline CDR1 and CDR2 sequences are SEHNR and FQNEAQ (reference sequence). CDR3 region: CASNKGLDYSPLHF. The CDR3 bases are TGTGCCAGCAACAAGGGACTGGATTATTCACCCCTCCACTTT.

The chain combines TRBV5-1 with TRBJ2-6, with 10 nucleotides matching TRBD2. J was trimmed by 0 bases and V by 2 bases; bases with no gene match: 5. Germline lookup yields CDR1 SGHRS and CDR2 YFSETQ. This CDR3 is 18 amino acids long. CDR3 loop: CASSFSSGRVSGANVLTF. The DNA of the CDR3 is TGCGCCAGCAGCTTTAGCAGCGGGAGGGTCTCTGGGGCCAACGTCCTGACTTTC.

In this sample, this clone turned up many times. CDR3 coding DNA: TGTGCCAGCAGCGTCGGGACAGGCGCTAACTATGGCTACACCTTC. This sequence encodes CASSVGTGANYGYTF. This chain joins TRBV9 and TRBJ1-2; TRBD1 aligns across 8 bases. With V trimmed by 2 bases and J by 0 bases, 3 bases remained unmatched. The CDR3 contains 15 residues. CDR1 and CDR2 (germline): SGDLS, YYNGEE. The full variable domain, with the rest looked up from reference TRBV9 and TRBJ1-2, is DSGVTQTPKHLITATGQRVTLRCSPRSGDLSVYWYQQSLDQGLQFLIQYYNGEERAKGNILERFSAQQFPDLHSELNLSSLELGDSALYFCASSVGTGANYGYTFGSGTRLTVV.

The chain's CDR3 is CASSPSEGEGQPQHF. The CDR3 nucleotides are TGTGCCAGCAGCCCCTCCGAAGGGGAAGGACAGCCCCAGCATTTT. The chain links TRBV25-1 to TRBJ1-5; D may be TRBD1 (5 bases). The V end lost 6 bases, the J end lost 7 bases, and 19 bases lay between the germline ends. From germline, CDR1 is MGHDK and CDR2 SYGVNS. The CDR3 covers 15 residues.

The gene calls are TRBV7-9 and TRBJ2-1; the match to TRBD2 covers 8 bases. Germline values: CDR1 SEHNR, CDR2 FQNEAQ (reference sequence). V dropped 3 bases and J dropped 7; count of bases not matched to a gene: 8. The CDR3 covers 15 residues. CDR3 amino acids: CASSFQRGLRNEQFF. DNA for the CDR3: TGTGCCAGCAGCTTTCAGCGGGGGTTAAGGAATGAGCAGTTCTTC.

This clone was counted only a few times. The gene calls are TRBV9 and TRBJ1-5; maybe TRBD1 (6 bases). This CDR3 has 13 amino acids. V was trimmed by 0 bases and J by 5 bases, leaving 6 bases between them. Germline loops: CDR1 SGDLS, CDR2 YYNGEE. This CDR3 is CASSVEGDQPQHF. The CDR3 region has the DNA TGTGCCAGCAGCGTAGAGGGGGATCAGCCCCAGCATTTT.

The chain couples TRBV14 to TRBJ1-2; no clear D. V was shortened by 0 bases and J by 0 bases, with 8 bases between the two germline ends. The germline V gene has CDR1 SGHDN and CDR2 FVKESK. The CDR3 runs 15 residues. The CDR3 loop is CASSQEAGTNYGYTF. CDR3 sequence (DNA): TGTGCCAGCAGCCAAGAGGCAGGTACTAACTATGGCTACACCTTC.

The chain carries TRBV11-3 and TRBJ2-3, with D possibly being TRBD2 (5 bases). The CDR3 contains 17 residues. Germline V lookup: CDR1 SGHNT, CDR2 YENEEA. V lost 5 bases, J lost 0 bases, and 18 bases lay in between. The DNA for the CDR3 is TGTGCCAGCAGCCGAGGGCCTAGCACCTCTAGCACAGATACGCAGTATTTT. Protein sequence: CASSRGPSTSSTDTQYF.

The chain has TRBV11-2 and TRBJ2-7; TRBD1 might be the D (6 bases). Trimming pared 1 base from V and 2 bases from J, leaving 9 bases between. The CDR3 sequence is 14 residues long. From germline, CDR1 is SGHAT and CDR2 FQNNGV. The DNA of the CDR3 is TGTGCCAGCAGCTTAGGGGGACACCCCTACGAGCAGTACTTC. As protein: CASSLGGHPYEQYF.

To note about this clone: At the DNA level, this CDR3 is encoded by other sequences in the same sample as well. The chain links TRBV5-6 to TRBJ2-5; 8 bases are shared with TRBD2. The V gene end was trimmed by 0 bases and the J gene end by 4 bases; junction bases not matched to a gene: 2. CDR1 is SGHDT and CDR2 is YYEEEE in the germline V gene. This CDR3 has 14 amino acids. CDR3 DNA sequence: TGTGCCAGCAGCTTGGGGCTAGCGGGAGAGACCCAGTACTTC. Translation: CASSLGLAGETQYF.

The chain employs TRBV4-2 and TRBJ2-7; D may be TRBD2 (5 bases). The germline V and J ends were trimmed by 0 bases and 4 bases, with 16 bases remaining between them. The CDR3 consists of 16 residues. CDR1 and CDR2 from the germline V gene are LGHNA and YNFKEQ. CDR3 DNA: TGTGCCAGCAGCCAAGATCATCCCGCTCGGGGATACGAGCAGTACTTC. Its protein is CASSQDHPARGYEQYF.

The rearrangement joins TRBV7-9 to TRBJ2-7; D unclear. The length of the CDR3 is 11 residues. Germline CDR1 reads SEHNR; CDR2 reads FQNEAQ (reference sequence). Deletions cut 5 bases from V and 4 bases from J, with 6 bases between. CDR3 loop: CASSPSYEQYF. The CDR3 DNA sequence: TGTGCCAGCAGCCCATCATACGAGCAGTACTTC.

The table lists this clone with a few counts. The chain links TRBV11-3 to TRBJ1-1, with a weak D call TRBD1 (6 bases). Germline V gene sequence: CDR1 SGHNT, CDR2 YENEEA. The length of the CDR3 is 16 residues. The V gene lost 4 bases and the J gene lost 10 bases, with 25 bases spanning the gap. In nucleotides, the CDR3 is TGTGCCAGCAGCTCTTCCGGGACGACAAGGGGGGAGGGAGCTTTCTTT. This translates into CASSSSGTTRGEGAFF.

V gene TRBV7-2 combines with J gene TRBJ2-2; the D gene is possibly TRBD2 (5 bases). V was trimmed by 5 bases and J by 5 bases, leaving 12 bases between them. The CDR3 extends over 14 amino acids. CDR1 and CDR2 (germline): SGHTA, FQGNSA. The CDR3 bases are TGTGCCAGCAGCCTACGGACTGATACCGGGGAGCTGTTTTTT. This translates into CASSLRTDTGELFF.

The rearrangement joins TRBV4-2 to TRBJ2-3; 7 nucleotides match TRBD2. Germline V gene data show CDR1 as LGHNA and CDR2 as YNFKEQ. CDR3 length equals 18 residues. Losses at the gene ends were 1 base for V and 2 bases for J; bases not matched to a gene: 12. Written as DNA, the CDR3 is TGTGCCAGCAGCCAAGGGGAACCAGCGGGGAGCTACACAGATACGCAGTATTTT. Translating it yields CASSQGEPAGSYTDTQYF.

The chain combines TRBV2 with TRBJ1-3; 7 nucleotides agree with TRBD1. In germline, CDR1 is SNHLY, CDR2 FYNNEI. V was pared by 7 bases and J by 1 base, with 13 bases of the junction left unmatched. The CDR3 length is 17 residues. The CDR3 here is CASIPSTGVGSGNTIYF. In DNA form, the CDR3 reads TGTGCCAGCATTCCCAGTACAGGGGTGGGTTCTGGAAACACCATATATTTT.